This TCR beta chain was recorded in a study of OX40 agonist ivuxolimab in advanced cancers. Study-level points and caveats: Averaged across samples, CD8+ T cells carried more expanded clones than CD4+ did. A proportion of nonresponders additionally exhibited low normalized T-cell clonal expansion. Specificity for antigen went undetermined in the expanded peripheral T cells.

In regard to this clone: No antigen is known for it.

Deletions cut 0 bases from V and 6 bases from J, with 14 bases between. Per germline, CDR1 MNHNY and CDR2 SVGAGI (reference sequence). The CDR3 length is 15 residues. Blood was sampled at baseline, cycle 4 day 1, and cycle 7 day 1. The protocol was immunoSEQ multiplex PCR, while the TCRdb copy is restricted to in-frame clones and leaves out a portion. Found here are 30,000 or so clones, about four fifths of them singletons; the top ten hold about a fifth. This clonotype was obtained from an adult with an advanced solid tumor such as melanoma, head and neck, liver or kidney cancer. The chain recombines TRBV6-6 with TRBJ1-2; possibly TRBD1 for D (6 bases). The sequencing here drew on CD4+ or CD8+ T cells sorted from blood, taken in a trial of the OX40 agonist ivuxolimab. This chain's CDR3 is CASSYSLGGAHGYTF. CDR3 DNA sequence: TGTGCCAGCAGTTACTCTCTGGGGGGGGCACATGGCTACACCTTC.